This is a list of T cell receptor beta chains from one sample in a study of blood T cell repertoires in COVID-19. The data were produced by immunoSEQ multiplex PCR, yet TCRdb's version contains in-frame clones alone and is incomplete. The sample includes around 100,000 clones, approximately 90% seen only once; the top ten take 3% to 3.5%. The sample consisted of peripheral blood. Receptors originate from a man aged 50 or older in a cohort sampled during active COVID-19. Both conserved end residues are part of each CDR3. Each record gives: D gene, V gene, J gene, clone size, CDR3 protein, CDR3 DNA. D genes are given only for firm matches. Clone size is given for some rows only: seen once, a few or many times, or a class if the clone is expanded.

NA	TRBV18	TRBJ1-1	few	CASYEGTMNTEAFF	TGTGCCAGCTACGAGGGGACTATGAACACTGAAGCTTTCTTT
TRBD1	TRBV6-5	TRBJ1-2	NA	CASIPDRGFNYGYTF	TGTGCCAGCATTCCGGACAGGGGTTTTAACTATGGCTACACCTTC
TRBD1	TRBV5-1	TRBJ2-2	NA	CASSVGQALTGELFF	TGCGCCAGCAGCGTGGGACAGGCTCTCACCGGGGAGCTGTTTTTT
TRBD2	TRBV20-1	TRBJ2-3	NA	CSASPASGGVVGTQYF	TGCAGTGCTAGTCCGGCTAGCGGGGGGGTGGTGGGTACGCAGTATTTT
NA	TRBV27	TRBJ1-5	few	CASRPGSSNQPQHF	TGTGCCAGCAGACCAGGGTCTAGTAATCAGCCCCAGCATTTT
TRBD1	TRBV18	TRBJ2-1	once	CASSQGQNNEQFF	TGTGCCAGCTCACAGGGACAGAACAATGAGCAGTTCTTC
NA	TRBV6-6	TRBJ1-1	NA	CASRAGSEAFF	TGTGCCAGCAGGGCAGGGTCTGAAGCTTTCTTT
NA	TRBV20-1	TRBJ1-2	NA	CSARSIYGYTF	TGCAGTGCCAGATCCATTTATGGCTACACCTTC
NA	TRBV6-5	TRBJ1-6	NA	CASSPYKGVDSPLHF	TGTGCCAGCAGTCCCTATAAAGGGGTCGACTCACCCCTCCACTTT
TRBD1	TRBV28	TRBJ1-5	NA	CASSLDTGEYQPQHF	TGTGCCAGCAGTTTAGATACAGGGGAGTATCAGCCCCAGCATTTT
NA	TRBV9	TRBJ2-3	NA	CASSVRRGAKDTQYF	TGTGCCAGCAGCGTGAGGAGAGGAGCCAAAGATACGCAGTATTTT
TRBD1	TRBV7-6	TRBJ2-7	few	CASSLAAPGGAHEQYF	TGTGCCAGCAGCTTAGCCGCTCCAGGGGGCGCACACGAGCAGTACTTC
NA	TRBV6-5	TRBJ1-5	NA	CASRYTGPQHF	TGTGCCAGCAGGTATACTGGGCCCCAGCATTTT
TRBD2	TRBV6-1	TRBJ2-1	NA	CASSELDSGTLIF	TGTGCCAGCAGTGAATTAGATAGCGGGACTCTGATCTTC
TRBD1	TRBV12-3/TRBV12-4	TRBJ1-5	NA	CASRGQDNQPQHF	TGTGCCAGCAGAGGACAGGACAATCAGCCCCAGCATTTT
NA	TRBV11-2	TRBJ1-2	NA	CASSLDTQARREGYTF	TGTGCCAGCAGCTTAGATACCCAGGCCCGGAGGGAAGGCTACACCTTC
NA	TRBV27	TRBJ2-7	NA	CASSPQLEAYEQYF	TGTGCCAGCAGTCCCCAACTGGAGGCCTACGAGCAGTACTTC
NA	TRBV5-1	TRBJ2-3	NA	CASSSSQDTQYF	TGCGCCAGCAGCTCCTCCCAGGATACGCAGTATTTT
NA	TRBV19	TRBJ1-4	NA	CASTKAGAFNEKLFF	TGTGCCAGTACCAAAGCAGGGGCTTTTAATGAAAAACTGTTTTTT
NA	TRBV29-1	TRBJ2-3	NA	CSVGELIPTDTQYF	TGCAGCGTTGGGGAGTTAATACCCACAGATACGCAGTATTTT
TRBD1	TRBV11-2	TRBJ2-7	NA	CATTDRAYEQYF	TGTGCCACCACGGACAGGGCATACGAGCAGTACTTC
TRBD1	TRBV3-1/TRBV3-2	TRBJ2-5	NA	CASSQGWDRGVETQYF	TGTGCCAGCAGCCAAGGATGGGACAGGGGTGTGGAGACCCAGTACTTC
TRBD1	TRBV7-9	TRBJ1-1	NA	CASSSRQGTEAFF	TGTGCCAGCAGCTCTCGACAGGGCACTGAAGCTTTCTTT
NA	TRBV5-1	TRBJ2-3	NA	CASSLERGWEDTQYF	TGCGCCAGCAGCTTGGAACGCGGGTGGGAGGATACGCAGTATTTT